Below, 15 T cell receptor beta chains from the same sample are listed, as sequenced in a study of cytomegalovirus exposure and HLA in healthy donors. The PCR contained 60 Vbeta and 13 Jbeta primers. Generated by immunoSEQ multiplex PCR, the TCRdb table keeps only in-frame clones and is missing some. The table shows some 95,000 clones, with 75% to 85% occurring only once. The sample consisted of PBMCs. Receptors were obtained from a middle-aged woman in good health and CMV-seronegative.

V is TRBV27 and J is TRBJ2-7; a possible D gene is TRBD1 (6 bases). Trimming removed 6 bases at V and 2 bases at J, with 14 bases between. CDR3 length equals 14 residues. Germline V gene data show CDR1 as MNHEY and CDR2 as SMNVEV (reference sequence). The CDR3 protein is CASSPGTSAYEQYF. For the CDR3, the DNA is TGTGCCAGCAGCCCCGGGACATCAGCCTACGAGCAGTACTTC.

The chain couples TRBV6-1 to TRBJ2-1, with D possibly matching TRBD1 (7 bases). With 6 bases removed from V and 10 bases from J, the gap between germline ends came to 19 bases. The CDR3 is 14 residues long. CDR1 and CDR2 from the germline V gene are MNHNS and SASEGT. The CDR3 protein is CASRETGTAGEQFF. The CDR3 nucleotides are TGTGCCAGCAGAGAGACCGGGACAGCGGGCGAGCAGTTCTTC.

This chain connects TRBV7-2 to TRBJ1-3; the D gene is possibly TRBD1 (5 bases). The CDR3 is 16 amino acids. The ends were cut back, 5 bases at V and 2 bases at J, with 16 bases in the middle. Germline V gene data show CDR1 as SGHTA and CDR2 as FQGNSA. The CDR3 region is CASSRNSGGTGNTIYF. The CDR3 DNA reads as TGTGCCAGCAGCCGCAACTCCGGGGGTACTGGAAACACCATATATTTT.

The gene calls are TRBV4-2 and TRBJ2-5; 7 bases agree with TRBD2. The V segment lost 4 bases and the J segment 0 bases; nucleotides outside the gene matches: 11. Germline loops: CDR1 LGHNA, CDR2 YNFKEQ. The CDR3 is made up of 17 amino acids. CDR3 amino acids: CASSPNPQSGDQETQYF. The CDR3 nucleotides read TGTGCCAGCAGCCCCAACCCCCAAAGCGGGGACCAAGAGACCCAGTACTTC.

V and J are TRBV6-6 and TRBJ2-7; 8 bases agree with TRBD1. Trimming removed 0 bases from V and 12 bases from J; junction bases left unmatched: 7. From germline, CDR1 is MNHNY and CDR2 SVGAGI (reference sequence). The CDR3 has 13 residues. The CDR3 DNA sequence: TGTGCCAGCAGTTACTCCGACGACAGGGGTCGGTACTTC. This encodes CASSYSDDRGRYF.

This chain connects TRBV6-6 to TRBJ1-3; D is ambiguous. Germline loops: CDR1 MNHNY, CDR2 SVGAGI (reference sequence). Trimming left V 8 bases short and J 0 bases short, with 14 bases between. The CDR3 extends over 15 amino acids. CDR3 coding DNA: TGTGCCAGCCGGGAGGGTGTCGGCTCTGGAAACACCATATATTTT. Its translation is CASREGVGSGNTIYF.

V gene TRBV5-7 combines with J gene TRBJ2-4, with a tentative D call TRBD2 (5 bases). TRBV5-7 is filed as an ORF, its function uncertain. V was clipped by 4 bases and J by 3 bases, with 26 bases between them. This CDR3 spans 19 amino acids. The CDR3 reads CASSLSLGGFDGDKNIQYF. CDR3 coding DNA: TGTGCCAGCAGCCTCTCGTTAGGAGGTTTTGATGGGGACAAAAACATTCAGTACTTC.

The chain joins TRBV27 to TRBJ2-7; 8 nucleotides line up with TRBD2. CDR1 MNHEY and CDR2 SMNVEV come from the germline V gene (reference sequence). CDR3 size: 14 residues. Losses at the gene ends were 4 bases for V and 4 bases for J; bases not matched to a gene: 6. CDR3 sequence: CASSSRGDRYEQYF. The DNA of the CDR3 is TGTGCCAGCAGTTCGCGGGGGGACCGTTACGAGCAGTACTTC.

This clone was observed once. V is TRBV7-2 and J is TRBJ1-2; D is unresolved. V gave up 6 bases and J gave up 3 bases, with 11 bases separating them. CDR3 length equals 13 residues. CDR1 and CDR2 from the germline V gene are SGHTA and FQGNSA. CDR3 region: CASSRITDYGYTF. CDR3 nucleotides: TGTGCCAGCAGTCGAATCACGGACTATGGCTACACCTTC.

A word on this clone: The CDR3 does not close with the conserved phenylalanine or tryptophan, likely indicating a read error. V usage is TRBV4-3 and J usage is TRBJ1-1, with D uncertain. V shed 0 bases and J shed 0 bases, with 5 bases lying between them. The V gene's germline CDR1 is LGHNA and CDR2 YSLEER. The length of the CDR3 is 14 residues. The CDR3 region is CASSQERLNTEAFV. In nucleotides, the CDR3 is TGCGCCAGCAGCCAAGAGAGGTTGAACACTGAAGCTTTCGTT.

The V and J genes are TRBV15 and TRBJ2-3, with D possibly matching TRBD2 (5 bases). CDR3 length: 16 amino acids. V lost 3 bases and J 2 bases, leaving 15 bases between the germline ends. Germline loops: CDR1 LNHNV, CDR2 YYDKDF (reference sequence). In DNA form, the CDR3 reads TGTGCCACCAGCAGTATTCTAGCCACAAACACAGATACGCAGTATTTT. It is translated as CATSSILATNTDTQYF.

This clone was detected a few times. The chain links TRBV7-6 to TRBJ1-3; a weak D match, TRBD1 (6 bases). Germline V lookup: CDR1 SGHVS, CDR2 FNYEAQ. The V and J ends lost 2 bases and 1 base respectively, with 9 bases between them. The CDR3 has 15 amino acids. CDR3 loop: CASSLLQGSGNTIYF. CDR3 sequence (DNA): TGTGCCAGCAGCTTACTACAGGGTTCTGGAAACACCATATATTTT. Filled out from reference TRBV7-6 and TRBJ1-3, the complete variable domain reads GAGVSQSPRYKVTKRGQDVALRCDPISGHVSLYWYRQALGQGPEFLTYFNYEAQQDKSGLPNDRFSAERPEGSISTLTIQRTEQRDSAMYRCASSLLQGSGNTIYFGEGSWLTVV.

The chain employs TRBV4-1 and TRBJ1-2; 8 bases are a match to TRBD1. This CDR3 comprises 17 residues. Losses at the gene ends were 4 bases for V and 4 bases for J; bases not matched to a gene: 14. Germline values: CDR1 MGHRA, CDR2 YSYEKL. This chain's CDR3 is CASSLTAGTGSGYGYTF. The DNA for the CDR3 is TGCGCCAGCAGCCTGACAGCCGGGACAGGAAGCGGCTATGGCTACACCTTC.

The rearrangement uses TRBV5-6 and TRBJ1-2; 7 bases match TRBD1. The CDR3 length is 13 residues. Germline lookup yields CDR1 SGHDT and CDR2 YYEEEE. With 0 bases clipped from V and 7 bases from J, the junction kept 3 bases outside the gene matches. CDR3 protein: CASSLEGAFGYTF. The CDR3, as DNA: TGTGCCAGCAGCTTGGAGGGGGCCTTTGGCTACACCTTC.

CDR3 DNA sequence: TGCAGCTTCCCGGGGCGGGGGGGCTCCTACAATGAGCAGTTCTTC. Translation gives CSFPGRGGSYNEQFF. This chain links TRBV29-1 with TRBJ2-1; TRBD2 agrees at 9 bases. V trimming: 8 bases; J trimming: 0 bases; junction bases outside the gene matches: 8. Germline lookup yields CDR1 SQVTM and CDR2 ANQGSEA. The CDR3 length is 15 residues.